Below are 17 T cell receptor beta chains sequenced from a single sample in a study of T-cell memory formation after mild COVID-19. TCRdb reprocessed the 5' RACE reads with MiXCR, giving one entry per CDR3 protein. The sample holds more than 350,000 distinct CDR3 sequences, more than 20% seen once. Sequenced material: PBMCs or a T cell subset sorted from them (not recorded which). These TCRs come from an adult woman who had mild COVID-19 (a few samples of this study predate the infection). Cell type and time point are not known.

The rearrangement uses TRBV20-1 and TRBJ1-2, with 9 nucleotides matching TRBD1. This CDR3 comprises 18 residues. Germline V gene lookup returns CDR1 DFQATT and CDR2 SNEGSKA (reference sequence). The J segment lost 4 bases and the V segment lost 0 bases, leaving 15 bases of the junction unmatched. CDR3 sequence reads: CSARDYLGQGPSGYGYTF. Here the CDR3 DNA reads TGCAGTGCTAGAGATTATTTGGGACAGGGCCCTTCGGGCTATGGCTACACCTTC.

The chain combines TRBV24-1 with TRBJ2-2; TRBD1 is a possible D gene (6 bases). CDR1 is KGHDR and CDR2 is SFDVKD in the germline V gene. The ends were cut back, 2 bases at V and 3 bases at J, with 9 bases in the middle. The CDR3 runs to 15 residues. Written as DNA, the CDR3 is TGTGCCACCAGTGATTCCCAGGGGTACACCGGGGAGCTGTTTTTT. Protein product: CATSDSQGYTGELFF.

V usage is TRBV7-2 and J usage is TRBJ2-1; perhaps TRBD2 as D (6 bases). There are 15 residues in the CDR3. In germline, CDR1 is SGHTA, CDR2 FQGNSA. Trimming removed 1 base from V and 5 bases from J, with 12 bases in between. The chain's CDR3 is CASSLVGRGNNEQFF. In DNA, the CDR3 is TGTGCCAGCAGCTTAGTCGGGAGAGGTAACAATGAGCAGTTCTTC.

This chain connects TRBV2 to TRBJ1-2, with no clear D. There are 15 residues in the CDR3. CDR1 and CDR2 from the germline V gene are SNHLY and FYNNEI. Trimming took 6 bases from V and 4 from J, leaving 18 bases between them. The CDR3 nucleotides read TGTGCCAGCAGAGTAGATCTCTTAGACCTCTATGGCTACACCTTC. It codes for CASRVDLLDLYGYTF.

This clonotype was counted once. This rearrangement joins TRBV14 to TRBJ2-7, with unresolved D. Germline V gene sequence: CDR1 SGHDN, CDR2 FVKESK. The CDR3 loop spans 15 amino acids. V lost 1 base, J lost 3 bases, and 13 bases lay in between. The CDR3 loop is CASSQGSSYYYEQYF. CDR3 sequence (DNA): TGTGCCAGCAGCCAAGGGTCCAGCTACTACTACGAGCAGTACTTC.

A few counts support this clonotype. The CDR3 reads CASSDSSPREKLFF. DNA for the CDR3: TGTGCCAGCAGTGACTCCTCCCCCCGTGAAAAACTGTTTTTT. The chain joins TRBV7-9 to TRBJ1-4; D remains ambiguous. V gave up 6 bases and J gave up 7 bases, with 15 bases separating them. This CDR3 contains 14 residues. The V gene's germline CDR1 is SEHNR and CDR2 FQNEAQ (reference sequence). Using reference TRBV7-9 and TRBJ1-4 for the parts outside the CDR3, the full variable domain is DTGVSQNPRHKITKRGQNVTFRCDPISEHNRLYWYRQTLGQGPEFLTYFQNEAQLEKSRLLSDRFSAERPKGSFSTLEIQRTEQGDSAMYLCASSDSSPREKLFFGSGTQLSVL.

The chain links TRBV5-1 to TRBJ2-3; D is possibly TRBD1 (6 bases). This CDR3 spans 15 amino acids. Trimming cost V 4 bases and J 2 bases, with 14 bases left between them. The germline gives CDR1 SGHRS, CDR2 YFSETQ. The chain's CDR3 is CASSIRGGDTDTQYF. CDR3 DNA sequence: TGCGCCAGCAGCATCCGAGGGGGAGACACAGATACGCAGTATTTT.

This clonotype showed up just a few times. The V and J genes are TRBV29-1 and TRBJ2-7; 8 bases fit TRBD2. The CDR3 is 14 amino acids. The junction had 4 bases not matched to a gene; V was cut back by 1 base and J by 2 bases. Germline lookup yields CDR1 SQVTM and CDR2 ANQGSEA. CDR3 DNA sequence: TGCAGCGTTGAAGTAGCGGGGAGGACCTACGAGCAGTACTTC. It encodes CSVEVAGRTYEQYF.

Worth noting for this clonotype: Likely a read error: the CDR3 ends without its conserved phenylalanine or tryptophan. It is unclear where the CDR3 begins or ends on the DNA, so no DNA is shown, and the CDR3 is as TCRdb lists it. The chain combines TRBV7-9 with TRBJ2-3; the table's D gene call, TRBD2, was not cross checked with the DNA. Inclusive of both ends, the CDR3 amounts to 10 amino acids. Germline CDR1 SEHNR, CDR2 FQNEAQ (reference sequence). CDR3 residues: CASSLGLAGV.

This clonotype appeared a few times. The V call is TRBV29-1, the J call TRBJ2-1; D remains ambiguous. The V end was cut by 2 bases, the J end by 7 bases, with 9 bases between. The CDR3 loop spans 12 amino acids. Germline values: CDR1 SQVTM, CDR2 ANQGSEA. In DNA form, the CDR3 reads TGCAGCGTTGAACCCACGTCTAATGAGCAGTTCTTC. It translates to CSVEPTSNEQFF.

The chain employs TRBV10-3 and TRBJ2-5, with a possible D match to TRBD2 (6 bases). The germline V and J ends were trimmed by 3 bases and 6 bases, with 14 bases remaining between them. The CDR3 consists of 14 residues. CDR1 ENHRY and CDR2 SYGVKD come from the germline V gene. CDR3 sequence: CAISDPGGMKTQYF. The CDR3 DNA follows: TGTGCCATCAGTGATCCGGGCGGGATGAAGACCCAGTACTTC.

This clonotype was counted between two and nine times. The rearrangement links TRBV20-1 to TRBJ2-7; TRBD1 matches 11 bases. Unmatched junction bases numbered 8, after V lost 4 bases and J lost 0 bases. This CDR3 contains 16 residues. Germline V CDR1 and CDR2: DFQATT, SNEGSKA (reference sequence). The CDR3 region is CSATAGQGAGSYEQYF. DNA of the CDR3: TGCAGTGCTACCGCCGGACAGGGGGCTGGCTCCTACGAGCAGTACTTC.

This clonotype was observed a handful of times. The CDR3 DNA sequence: TGCGCCAGCAGCTTGCGGAGCAGGGGCAGCGCCTACGAGCAGTACTTC. It yields the protein CASSLRSRGSAYEQYF. This chain joins TRBV5-1 and TRBJ2-7, with D perhaps matching TRBD1 (6 bases). Trimming stripped 1 base from V and 2 bases from J, with 16 bases between. This CDR3 comprises 16 residues. Germline V gene data show CDR1 as SGHRS and CDR2 as YFSETQ.

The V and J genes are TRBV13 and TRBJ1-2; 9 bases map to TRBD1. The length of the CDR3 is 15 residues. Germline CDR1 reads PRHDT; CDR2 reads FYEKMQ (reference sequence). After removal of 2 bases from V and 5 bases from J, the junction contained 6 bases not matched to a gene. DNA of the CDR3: TGTGCCAGCAGCTTATGGACAGGGGAACCTTATGGCTACACCTTC. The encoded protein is CASSLWTGEPYGYTF.

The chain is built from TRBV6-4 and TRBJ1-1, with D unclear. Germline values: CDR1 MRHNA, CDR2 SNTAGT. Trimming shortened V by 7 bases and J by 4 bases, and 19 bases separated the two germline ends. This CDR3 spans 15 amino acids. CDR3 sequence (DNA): TGTGCCAGCATCCGCCGCCGGGAGTGGAGCACTGAAGCTTTCTTT. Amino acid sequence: CASIRRREWSTEAFF.

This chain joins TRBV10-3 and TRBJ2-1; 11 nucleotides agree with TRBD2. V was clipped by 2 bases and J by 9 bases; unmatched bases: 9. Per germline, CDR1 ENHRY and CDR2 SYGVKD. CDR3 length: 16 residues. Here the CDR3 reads CAISEGLAGRQGEQFF. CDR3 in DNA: TGTGCCATCAGTGAGGGACTAGCGGGCCGACAGGGTGAGCAGTTCTTC.

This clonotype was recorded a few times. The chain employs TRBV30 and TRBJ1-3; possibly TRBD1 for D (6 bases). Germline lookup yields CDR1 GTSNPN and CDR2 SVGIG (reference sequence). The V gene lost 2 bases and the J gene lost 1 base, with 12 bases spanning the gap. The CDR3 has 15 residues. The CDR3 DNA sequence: TGTGCCTGGAGTTTGGGGGCTTCTTCTGGAAACACCATATATTTT. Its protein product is CAWSLGASSGNTIYF.